This entry lists 27 T cell receptor beta chains sequenced from one sample in a study of shared clonotypes between healthy human individuals. The assay was immunoSEQ multiplex PCR, and TCRdb's table has in-frame clones only and misses some. The table shows roughly 2,500,000 clones, with 80% to 95% occurring only once. Sequenced input: naive CD4+ T cells from PBMCs. Sample subset: CD45RA+ positively selected. The receptors come from a man in his late teens or twenties in good health. Some clones in this sample may be carry-over from other donors' samples.

This sequence joins TRBV10-3 and TRBJ2-3; 7 nucleotides line up with TRBD2. Germline assignment: CDR1 ENHRY and CDR2 SYGVKD. CDR3 length: 15 residues. Trimming removed 10 bases from V and 4 bases from J; junction bases left unmatched: 14. CDR3 in DNA: TGTGCCACCACTGACCTAGCGGAGATCCCAGATACGCAGTATTTT. Translating gives CATTDLAEIPDTQYF.

This clone was seen once. This sequence joins TRBV6-5 and TRBJ2-7, with TRBD2 matching 8 bases. The J segment lost 0 bases and the V segment lost 7 bases, leaving 8 bases of the junction unmatched. Germline CDR1 and CDR2: MNHEY and SVGAGI. CDR3 length: 15 amino acids. Here the CDR3 reads CASTRGAGGSYEQYF. The DNA of the CDR3 is TGTGCCAGCACGCGGGGCGCGGGAGGCTCCTACGAGCAGTACTTC.

The chain couples TRBV7-9 to TRBJ2-7, with 10 bases that match TRBD2. V shed 1 base, J shed 5 bases, and the junction held 8 bases outside the gene matches. Germline loops: CDR1 SEHNR, CDR2 FQNEAQ (reference sequence). The CDR3 extends over 16 amino acids. The CDR3 loop is CASSLGASGRGHEQYF. The CDR3 DNA is TGTGCCAGCAGCTTAGGGGCTAGCGGGAGAGGCCACGAGCAGTACTTC.

The V call is TRBV28, the J call TRBJ2-7, with TRBD2 matching 9 bases. There are 17 residues in the CDR3. Germline V gene sequence: CDR1 MDHEN, CDR2 SYDVKM. V lost 3 bases, J lost 1 base, and 10 bases stayed unmatched. This CDR3 is CASSLGGRVVISYEQYF. The CDR3 nucleotides are TGTGCCAGCAGTTTGGGCGGGAGGGTGGTAATTTCCTACGAGCAGTACTTC.

A single count supports this clone. The rearrangement joins TRBV27 to TRBJ1-1; 8 bases fit TRBD1. The CDR3 contains 16 residues. V was pared by 0 bases and J by 4 bases, with 7 bases of the junction left unmatched. CDR1 MNHEY and CDR2 SMNVEV come from the germline V gene (reference sequence). CDR3: CASSLSAGGSVTEAFF. DNA of the CDR3: TGTGCCAGCAGTTTATCGGCAGGGGGCAGTGTCACTGAAGCTTTCTTT.

The chain employs TRBV7-6 and TRBJ2-7; D is possibly TRBD1 (6 bases). The CDR3 length is 14 residues. The germline V gene encodes CDR1 SGHVS and CDR2 FNYEAQ. Deletions cut 5 bases from V and 0 bases from J, with 11 bases between. CDR3 loop: CASSPQGGSYEQYF. The CDR3 nucleotides read TGTGCCAGCAGCCCCCAAGGGGGCTCCTACGAGCAGTACTTC.

As regards this clone: The same CDR3 arises from other DNA sequences in this sample as well. The J gene is TRBJ2-2, the V gene TRBV18, with TRBD1 matching over 8 bases. With 0 bases clipped from V and 1 base from J, the junction kept 1 base outside the gene matches. This CDR3 has 16 residues. The germline CDR1 and CDR2 sequences are KGHSH and LQKENI. In DNA, the CDR3 is TGTGCCAGCTCACCACCCGGGACAGGGAACACCGGGGAGCTGTTTTTT. It yields the protein CASSPPGTGNTGELFF.

This chain uses TRBV6-4 with TRBJ2-1; 8 bases are a match to TRBD2. V trimming: 4 bases; J trimming: 8 bases; junction bases outside the gene matches: 10. The CDR3 consists of 15 residues. Germline-derived CDR1 and CDR2 are MRHNA and SNTAGT. For the CDR3, the DNA is TGTGCCAGCAGTGTGGACGGGAGGGCCCTCCATGAGCAGTTCTTC. It yields the protein CASSVDGRALHEQFF.

The V gene is TRBV7-8, the J gene TRBJ2-7; no definite D call. With 1 base removed from V and 7 bases from J, the gap between germline ends came to 17 bases. The CDR3 spans 15 residues. Germline V lookup: CDR1 SGHVS, CDR2 FQNEAQ. The CDR3 loop reads CASSLDPNRGIEQYF. The CDR3 DNA follows: TGTGCCAGCAGCTTAGATCCGAACAGAGGCATTGAGCAGTACTTC. Full variable domain (remainder filled in from reference TRBV7-8 and TRBJ2-7): GAGVSQSPRYKVAKRGQDVALRCDPISGHVSLFWYQQALGQGPEFLTYFQNEAQLDKSGLPSDRFFAERPEGSVSTLKIQRTQQEDSAVYLCASSLDPNRGIEQYFGPGTRLTVT.

A word on this clone: Other DNA sequences in this specimen translate into the identical CDR3. The chain recombines TRBV5-1 with TRBJ2-1; perhaps TRBD2 as D (5 bases). The germline gives CDR1 SGHRS, CDR2 YFSETQ. The CDR3 has 14 residues. The ends were cut back, 0 bases at V and 2 bases at J, with 6 bases in the middle. CDR3 region: CASSLAGTYNEQFF. CDR3 nucleotides: TGCGCCAGCAGCTTGGCGGGGACCTACAATGAGCAGTTCTTC.

The J gene is TRBJ2-7, the V gene TRBV28, with 9 nucleotides matching TRBD1. Per the germline V gene, CDR1 is MDHEN and CDR2 is SYDVKM. The CDR3 totals 15 residues. With 9 bases clipped from V and 6 bases from J, the junction kept 15 bases outside the gene matches. CDR3 sequence reads: CASLTGTGFLGEQYF. The DNA for the CDR3 is TGTGCCAGTCTGACCGGGACAGGGTTTCTGGGCGAGCAGTACTTC.

The V and J genes are TRBV7-2 and TRBJ1-2, with D unresolved. Trimming cost V 1 base and J 1 base, with 10 bases left between them. There are 15 residues in the CDR3. Germline CDR1 reads SGHTA; CDR2 reads FQGNSA. The CDR3 DNA follows: TGTGCCAGCAGCTTAGGCCAGGTTCTTAACTATGGCTACACCTTC. Its translation: CASSLGQVLNYGYTF.

The chain employs TRBV9 and TRBJ2-5, with 11 bases fitting TRBD2. V lost 4 bases, J lost 11 bases, and 19 bases stayed unmatched. Germline assignment: CDR1 SGDLS and CDR2 YYNGEE. The CDR3 is 17 residues long. CDR3 loop: CASSLGSSGRPRGEQYF. In DNA form, the CDR3 reads TGTGCCAGCAGCCTCGGATCTAGCGGGAGGCCTCGGGGGGAGCAGTACTTC.

The chain uses TRBV28 and TRBJ1-4; no clear D. V was pared by 4 bases and J by 7 bases, with 13 bases between. The CDR3 length is 14 residues. Per germline, CDR1 MDHEN and CDR2 SYDVKM. DNA of the CDR3: TGTGCCAGCAGTTCTCCCGTCCGGGGTGAAAAACTGTTTTTT. This sequence encodes CASSSPVRGEKLFF.

As concerns this clone: Other DNA sequences in this sample translate to the same CDR3. This rearrangement joins TRBV6-5 to TRBJ1-1, with no clear D. This CDR3 has 11 amino acids. V was clipped by 2 bases and J by 6 bases, with 4 bases between them. The germline V gene encodes CDR1 MNHEY and CDR2 SVGAGI. The CDR3, as DNA: TGTGCCAGCAGTTACCGATCTGAAGCTTTCTTT. Its translation: CASSYRSEAFF.

This chain links TRBV7-9 with TRBJ2-5; 7 positions match TRBD1. Germline lookup yields CDR1 SEHNR and CDR2 FQNEAQ (reference sequence). This CDR3 is 13 amino acids long. V shed 3 bases and J 10 bases; nucleotides not matched to a gene: 8. The CDR3 region is CASSFGQVSGQYF. The CDR3 DNA is TGTGCCAGCAGCTTTGGACAGGTCAGCGGCCAGTACTTC.

This clone appeared a single time. The gene calls are TRBV7-3 and TRBJ2-1; TRBD2 matches 9 bases. The CDR3 has 16 residues. Germline values: CDR1 SGHTA, CDR2 FQGTGA. After removal of 8 bases from V and 2 bases from J, the junction contained 10 bases not matched to a gene. This CDR3 is CASGTSGPPAYNEQFF. The CDR3 coding sequence is TGTGCCAGCGGCACTAGCGGGCCCCCCGCCTACAATGAGCAGTTCTTC.

The chain employs TRBV6-5 and TRBJ2-7; D is perhaps TRBD2 (5 bases). This CDR3 spans 15 amino acids. The ends were cut back, 0 bases at V and 6 bases at J, with 15 bases in the middle. CDR1 and CDR2 from the germline V gene are MNHEY and SVGAGI. CDR3 amino acids: CASSYSRGWTSEQYF. The CDR3 DNA sequence: TGTGCCAGCAGTTACTCGAGAGGTTGGACTTCCGAGCAGTACTTC.

The chain couples TRBV11-2 to TRBJ2-3; no reliable D call. Germline V gene lookup returns CDR1 SGHAT and CDR2 FQNNGV. V lost 5 bases and J 7 bases, leaving 22 bases between the germline ends. The CDR3 covers 16 residues. The CDR3 here is CASSPLNGPKPYTQYF. CDR3 sequence (DNA): TGTGCCAGCAGCCCTCTAAACGGACCCAAACCCTATACGCAGTATTTT.

This clone was observed once. V is TRBV11-2 and J is TRBJ2-1; D possibly uses TRBD1 or TRBD2 (5 bases each). Germline assignment: CDR1 SGHAT and CDR2 FQNNGV. Between the trimmed V and J ends, which lost 1 base and 6 bases, there was a span of 7 bases. The CDR3 sequence is 13 residues long. The CDR3 DNA is TGTGCCAGCAGCTTAGGAGGGGTCAATGAGCAGTTCTTC. This gives the protein CASSLGGVNEQFF.

The chain combines TRBV7-7 with TRBJ2-7, with 7 bases matching TRBD1. CDR3 length equals 14 residues. V was clipped by 6 bases and J by 0 bases; unmatched bases: 5. CDR1 is SSHAT, CDR2 FNYEAQ, per germline (reference sequence). The CDR3 nucleotides are TGTGCCAGCAGGTTGGACAGGCACTCCTACGAGCAGTACTTC. Translated: CASRLDRHSYEQYF.

With regard to this clone: At one of its ends the junction is not consistent with the germline gene, which may arise from a read error. J is TRBJ2-7 and V is TRBV29-1; 8 positions agree with TRBD1. The CDR3 sequence is 12 residues long. Germline assignment: CDR1 SQVTM and CDR2 ANQGSEA. For the CDR3, the DNA is TGCAGCGTTGAAGACAGACAGGGGATGATGGTATTC. Amino acid sequence: CSVEDRQGMMVF.

The chain joins TRBV5-6 to TRBJ2-3, with 9 bases fitting TRBD2. CDR1 and CDR2 from the germline V gene are SGHDT and YYEEEE. V shed 2 bases, J shed 1 base, and the junction held 5 bases outside the gene matches. CDR3 length equals 16 residues. The CDR3 protein is CASSFSGTSRTDTQYF. As DNA, the CDR3 is TGTGCCAGCAGCTTCTCCGGGACTAGCCGCACAGATACGCAGTATTTT.

The rearrangement links TRBV6-6 to TRBJ2-1, with TRBD1 matching 7 bases. The CDR3 covers 11 residues. Germline CDR1 is MNHNY and CDR2 is SVGAGI (reference sequence). V was clipped by 6 bases and J by 16 bases; unmatched bases: 9. The CDR3 nucleotides read TGTGCCAGCAGCCACGACAGGGTTCTCTTCTTC. The encoded protein is CASSHDRVLFF.

The chain joins TRBV12-5 to TRBJ2-1, with 7 bases matching TRBD2. Germline-derived CDR1 and CDR2 are LGHNT and FRNRAP. This CDR3 contains 12 residues. After removal of 3 bases from V and 9 bases from J, the junction contained 2 bases not matched to a gene. CDR3 loop: CASGLRGSEQFF. The CDR3 coding sequence is TGTGCTAGTGGTTTACGCGGGAGTGAGCAGTTCTTC.

The sample holds a few counts of this clone. This chain uses TRBV13 with TRBJ2-7; 8 positions match TRBD1. CDR1 and CDR2 from the germline V gene are PRHDT and FYEKMQ (reference sequence). This CDR3 region has 13 residues. J gave up 5 bases and V 5 bases, and 5 bases lay outside the gene matches. CDR3: CASSKGQVDEQYF. Written as DNA, the CDR3 is TGTGCCAGCAGCAAGGGACAGGTCGACGAGCAGTACTTC.

V gene TRBV19 combines with J gene TRBJ1-5; D may be TRBD1 (5 bases). The CDR3 runs to 16 residues. Trimming shortened V by 5 bases and J by 1 base, and 15 bases separated the two germline ends. Germline V lookup: CDR1 LNHDA, CDR2 SQIVND (reference sequence). CDR3 region: CASSAYGTSSNQPQHF. The CDR3 DNA is TGTGCCAGTAGTGCCTATGGGACGTCCAGCAATCAGCCCCAGCATTTT.